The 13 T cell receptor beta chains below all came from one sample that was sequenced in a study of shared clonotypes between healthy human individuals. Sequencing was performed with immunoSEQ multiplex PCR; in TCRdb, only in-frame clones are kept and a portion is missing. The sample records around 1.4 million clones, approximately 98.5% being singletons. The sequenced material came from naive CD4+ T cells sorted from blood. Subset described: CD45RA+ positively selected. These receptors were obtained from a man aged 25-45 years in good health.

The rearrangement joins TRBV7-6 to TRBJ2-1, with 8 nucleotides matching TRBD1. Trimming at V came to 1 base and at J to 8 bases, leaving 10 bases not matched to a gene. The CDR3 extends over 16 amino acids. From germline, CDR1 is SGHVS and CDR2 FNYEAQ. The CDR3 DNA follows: TGTGCCAGCAGCTTAGGGGGGACAGGTAGTGTAGATGAGCAGTTCTTC. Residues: CASSLGGTGSVDEQFF.

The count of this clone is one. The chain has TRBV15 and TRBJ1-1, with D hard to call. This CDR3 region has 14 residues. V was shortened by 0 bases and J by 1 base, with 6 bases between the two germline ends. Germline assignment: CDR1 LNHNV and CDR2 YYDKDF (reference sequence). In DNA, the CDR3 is TGTGCCACCAGCAGAGAGGGCCCGAACACTGAAGCTTTCTTT. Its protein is CATSREGPNTEAFF.

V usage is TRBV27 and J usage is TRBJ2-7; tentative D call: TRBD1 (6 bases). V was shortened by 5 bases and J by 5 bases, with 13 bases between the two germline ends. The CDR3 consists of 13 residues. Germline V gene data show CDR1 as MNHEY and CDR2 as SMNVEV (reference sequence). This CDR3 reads CASSGDTRHEQYF. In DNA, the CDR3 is TGTGCCAGCAGTGGGGACACCCGCCACGAGCAGTACTTC.

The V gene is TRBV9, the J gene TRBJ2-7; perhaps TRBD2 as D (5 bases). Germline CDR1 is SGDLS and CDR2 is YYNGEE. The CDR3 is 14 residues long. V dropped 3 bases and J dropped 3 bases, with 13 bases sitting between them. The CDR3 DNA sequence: TGTGCCAGCAGCGGGAGGCCCCCAAACTACGAGCAGTACTTC. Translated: CASSGRPPNYEQYF. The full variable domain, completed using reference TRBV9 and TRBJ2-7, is DSGVTQTPKHLITATGQRVTLRCSPRSGDLSVYWYQQSLDQGLQFLIQYYNGEERAKGNILERFSAQQFPDLHSELNLSSLELGDSALYFCASSGRPPNYEQYFGPGTRLTVT.

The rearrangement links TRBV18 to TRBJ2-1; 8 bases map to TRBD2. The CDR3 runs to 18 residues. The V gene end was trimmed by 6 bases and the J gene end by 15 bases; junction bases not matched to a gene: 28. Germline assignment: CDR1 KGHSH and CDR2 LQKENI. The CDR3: CASSPKGISGGPLSLTFF. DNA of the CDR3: TGTGCCAGCTCTCCTAAGGGGATAAGCGGGGGACCCTTATCCTTAACGTTCTTC.

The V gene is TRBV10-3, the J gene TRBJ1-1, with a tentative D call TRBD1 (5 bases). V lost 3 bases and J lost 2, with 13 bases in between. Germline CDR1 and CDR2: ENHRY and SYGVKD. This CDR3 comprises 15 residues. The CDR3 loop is CAISELDTRNTEAFF. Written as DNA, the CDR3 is TGTGCCATCAGTGAATTGGACACCAGAAACACTGAAGCTTTCTTT.

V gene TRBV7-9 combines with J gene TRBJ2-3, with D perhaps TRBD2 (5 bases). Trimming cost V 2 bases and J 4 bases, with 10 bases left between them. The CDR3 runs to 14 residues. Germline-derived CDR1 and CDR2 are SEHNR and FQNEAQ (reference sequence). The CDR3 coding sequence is TGTGCCAGCAGCTTAATGGGGAGTGCAGATACGCAGTATTTT. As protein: CASSLMGSADTQYF. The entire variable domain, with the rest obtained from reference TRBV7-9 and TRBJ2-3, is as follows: DTGVSQNPRHKITKRGQNVTFRCDPISEHNRLYWYRQTLGQGPEFLTYFQNEAQLEKSRLLSDRFSAERPKGSFSTLEIQRTEQGDSAMYLCASSLMGSADTQYFGPGTRLTVL.

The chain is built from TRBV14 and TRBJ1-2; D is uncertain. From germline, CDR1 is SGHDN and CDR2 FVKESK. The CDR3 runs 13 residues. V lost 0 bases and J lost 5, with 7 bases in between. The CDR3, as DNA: TGTGCCAGCAGCCAAGACTACAGATATGGCTACACCTTC. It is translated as CASSQDYRYGYTF.

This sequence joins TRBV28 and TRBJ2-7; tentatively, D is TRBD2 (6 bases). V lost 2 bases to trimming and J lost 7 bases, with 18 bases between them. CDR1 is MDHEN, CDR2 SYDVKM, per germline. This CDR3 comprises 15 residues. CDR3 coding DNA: TGTGCCAGCAGTTTAAAACGGGAGCCGTCTCGGGAGCAGTACTTC. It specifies CASSLKREPSREQYF.

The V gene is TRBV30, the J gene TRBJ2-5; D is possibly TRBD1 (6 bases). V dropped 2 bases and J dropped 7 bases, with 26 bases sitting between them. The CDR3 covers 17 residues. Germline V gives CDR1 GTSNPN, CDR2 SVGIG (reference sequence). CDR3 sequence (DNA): TGTGCCTGGAGTATGGTTGGGGGCCCCAGTCCTAGTTTGACCCAGTACTTC. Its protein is CAWSMVGGPSPSLTQYF.

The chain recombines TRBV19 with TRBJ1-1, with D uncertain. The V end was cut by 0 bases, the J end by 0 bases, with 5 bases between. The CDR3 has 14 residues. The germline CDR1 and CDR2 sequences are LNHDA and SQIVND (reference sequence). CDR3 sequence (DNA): TGTGCCAGTAGTATAGACGCGATGAACACTGAAGCTTTCTTT. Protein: CASSIDAMNTEAFF.

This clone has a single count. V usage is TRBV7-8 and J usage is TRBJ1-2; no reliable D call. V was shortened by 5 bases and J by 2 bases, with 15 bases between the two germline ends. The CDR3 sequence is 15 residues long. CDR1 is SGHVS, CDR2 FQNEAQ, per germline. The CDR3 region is CASSPYGIVNYGYTF. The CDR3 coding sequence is TGTGCCAGCAGCCCCTATGGGATCGTGAACTATGGCTACACCTTC.

This chain's CDR3 is CASSLVGSTEAFF. The CDR3 DNA follows: TGTGCCAGCAGCTTGGTTGGGAGCACTGAAGCTTTCTTT. The chain recombines TRBV5-4 with TRBJ1-1; D uncertain. Trimming took 0 bases from V and 4 from J, leaving 7 bases between them. Germline V gene lookup returns CDR1 SGHNT and CDR2 YYREEE (reference sequence). This CDR3 comprises 13 residues. The entire variable domain, with the rest obtained from reference TRBV5-4 and TRBJ1-1, is as follows: ETGVTQSPTHLIKTRGQQVTLRCSSQSGHNTVSWYQQALGQGPQFIFQYYREEENGRGNFPPRFSGLQFPNYSSELNVNALELDDSALYLCASSLVGSTEAFFGQGTRLTVV.